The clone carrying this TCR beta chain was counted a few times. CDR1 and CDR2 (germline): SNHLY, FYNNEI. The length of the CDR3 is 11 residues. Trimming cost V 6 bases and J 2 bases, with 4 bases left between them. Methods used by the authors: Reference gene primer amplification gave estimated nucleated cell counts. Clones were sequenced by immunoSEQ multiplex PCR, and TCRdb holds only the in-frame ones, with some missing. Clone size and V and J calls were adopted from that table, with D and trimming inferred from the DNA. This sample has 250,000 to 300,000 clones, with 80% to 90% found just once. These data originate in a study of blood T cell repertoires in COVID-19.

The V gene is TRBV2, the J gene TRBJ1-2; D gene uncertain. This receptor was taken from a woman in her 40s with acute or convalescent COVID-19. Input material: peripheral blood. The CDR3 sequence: CASRENYGYTF. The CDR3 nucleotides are TGTGCCAGCAGAGAGAACTATGGCTACACCTTC. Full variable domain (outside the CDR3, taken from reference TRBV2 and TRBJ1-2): EPEVTQTPSHQVTQMGQEVILRCVPISNHLYFYWYRQILGQKVEFLVSFYNNEISEKSEIFDDQFSVERPDGSNFTLKIRSTKLEDSAMYFCASRENYGYTFGSGTRLTVV.